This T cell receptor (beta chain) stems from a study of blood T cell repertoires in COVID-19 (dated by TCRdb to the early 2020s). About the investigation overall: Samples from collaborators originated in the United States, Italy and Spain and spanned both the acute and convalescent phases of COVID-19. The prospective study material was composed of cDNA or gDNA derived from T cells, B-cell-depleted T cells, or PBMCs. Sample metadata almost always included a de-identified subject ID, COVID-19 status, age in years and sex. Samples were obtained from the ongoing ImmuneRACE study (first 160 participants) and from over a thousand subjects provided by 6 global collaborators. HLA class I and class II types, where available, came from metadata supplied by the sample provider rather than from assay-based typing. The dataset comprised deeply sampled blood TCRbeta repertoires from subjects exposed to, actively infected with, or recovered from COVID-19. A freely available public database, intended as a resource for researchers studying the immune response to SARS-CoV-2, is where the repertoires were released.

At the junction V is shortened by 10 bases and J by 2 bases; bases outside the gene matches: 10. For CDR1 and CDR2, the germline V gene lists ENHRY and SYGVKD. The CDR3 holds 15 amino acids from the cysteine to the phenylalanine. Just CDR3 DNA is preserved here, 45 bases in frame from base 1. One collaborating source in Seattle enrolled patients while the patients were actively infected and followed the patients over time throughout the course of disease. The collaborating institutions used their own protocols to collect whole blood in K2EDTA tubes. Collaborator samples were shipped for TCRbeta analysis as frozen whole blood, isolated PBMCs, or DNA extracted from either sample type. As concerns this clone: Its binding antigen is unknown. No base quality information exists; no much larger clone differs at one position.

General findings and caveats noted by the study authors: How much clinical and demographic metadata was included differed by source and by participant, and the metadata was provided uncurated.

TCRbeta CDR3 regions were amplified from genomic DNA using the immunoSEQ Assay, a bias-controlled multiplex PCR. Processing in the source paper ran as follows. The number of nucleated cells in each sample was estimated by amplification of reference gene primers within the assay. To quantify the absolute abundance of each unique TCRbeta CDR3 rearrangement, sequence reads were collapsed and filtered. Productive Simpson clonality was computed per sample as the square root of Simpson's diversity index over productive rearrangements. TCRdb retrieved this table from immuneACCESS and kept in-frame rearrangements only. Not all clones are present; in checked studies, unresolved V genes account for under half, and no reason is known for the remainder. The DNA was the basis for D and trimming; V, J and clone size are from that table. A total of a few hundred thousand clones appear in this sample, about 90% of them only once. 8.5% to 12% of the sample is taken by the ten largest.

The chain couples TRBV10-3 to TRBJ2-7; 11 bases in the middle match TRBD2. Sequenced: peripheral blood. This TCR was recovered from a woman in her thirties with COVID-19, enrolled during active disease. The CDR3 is CASLDSGRGAYEQYF. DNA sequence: TGTGCCAGTCTGGATAGCGGGAGGGGGGCCTACGAGCAGTACTTC.